The rows below give T cell receptor beta chains drawn from one sample of a study of blood T cell repertoires in COVID-19. Assay used: immunoSEQ multiplex PCR; TCRdb lists only in-frame clones, some missing. Of tens of thousands of clones listed, around 80% are singletons. Sequencing used peripheral blood. All receptors derive from a man between 60 and 75 years old with acute or convalescent COVID-19. The CDR3 runs from the conserved cysteine through the conserved F or W. The D gene is left open where the match is weak. Expanded clones are given a class, and other clones once, few, many or no size at all.

. TRBJ2-7 TRBD2 TRBV9 CASSASGTTSYEQYF TGTGCCAGCAGCGCCTCCGGGACTACCTCCTACGAGCAGTACTTC
. TRBJ1-1 . TRBV7-8 CASRQEGPNEAFF TGTGCCAGCAGGCAAGAGGGCCCTAATGAAGCTTTCTTT
. TRBJ2-7 TRBD2 TRBV16 CASSQSGTSGYEQYF TGTGCCAGCAGCCAATCAGGGACTAGCGGATACGAGCAGTACTTC
. TRBJ2-5 TRBD2 TRBV28 CASSSGRRVETQYF TGTGCCAGCAGTAGCGGGAGAAGAGTGGAGACCCAGTACTTC
. TRBJ1-2 . TRBV7-2 CASSLKGGEGGYTF TGTGCCAGCAGCTTAAAGGGCGGGGAGGGTGGCTACACCTTC
. TRBJ2-3 . TRBV12-3/TRBV12-4 CASSLRGGDTQYF TGTGCCAGCAGTTTAAGGGGTGGAGATACGCAGTATTTT
. TRBJ1-4 . TRBV7-9 CASSLGGGNEKLFF TGTGCCAGCAGCTTAGGAGGAGGCAACGAAAAACTGTTTTTT
. TRBJ1-1 . TRBV7-2 CASSLSVQVNTEAFF TGTGCCAGCAGCTTATCGGTCCAAGTGAACACTGAAGCTTTCTTT
. TRBJ1-2 . TRBV7-9 CASSSGNRRPSYGYTF TGTGCCAGCAGTTCCGGGAACCGAAGACCCTCTTACGGCTACACCTTC
many TRBJ2-1 . TRBV10-3 CAISESTGVNEQFF TGTGCCATCAGTGAGTCGACAGGCGTGAATGAGCAGTTCTTC
. TRBJ1-2 . TRBV4-3 CASSQAGTQKNYGYTF TGCGCCAGCAGCCAAGCAGGGACACAAAAGAACTATGGCTACACCTTC
once TRBJ1-1 . TRBV7-8 CASSLPRGDAFF TGTGCCAGCAGCTTGCCCCGAGGAGACGCTTTCTTT
. TRBJ1-4 . TRBV28 CASSPPRSTNEKLFF TGTGCCAGCAGTCCCCCCAGGTCAACTAATGAAAAACTGTTTTTT
once TRBJ1-4 . TRBV6-6 CASSYEREDEKLFF TGTGCCAGCAGTTACGAGAGGGAGGATGAAAAACTGTTTTTT
. TRBJ1-5 . TRBV3-1/TRBV3-2 CASSLGQDQPQHF TGTGCCAGCAGCCTCGGCCAGGATCAGCCCCAGCATTTT
few TRBJ2-1 TRBD2 TRBV7-2 CASSPLRGSWEQFF TGTGCCAGCAGCCCCTTGCGCGGGAGTTGGGAGCAGTTCTTC
once TRBJ1-4 . TRBV7-9 CASSLGADEKLFF TGTGCCAGCAGCTTGGGGGCTGATGAAAAACTGTTTTTT
. TRBJ2-5 TRBD2 TRBV7-2 CASSRTSGRGETQYF TGTGCCAGCAGCCGGACTAGCGGGAGGGGAGAGACCCAGTACTTC
. TRBJ2-1 . TRBV7-9 CASSLRSGSPYNEQFF TGTGCCAGCAGCTTAAGAAGCGGAAGCCCCTACAATGAGCAGTTCTTC
. TRBJ1-5 . TRBV21-1 CASSNKRESNQPQHF TGTGCCAGCAGCAATAAGAGGGAAAGCAATCAGCCCCAGCATTTT
. TRBJ2-5 . TRBV27 CASSFQGPQETQYF TGTGCCAGCAGTTTCCAGGGGCCCCAAGAGACCCAGTACTTC
. TRBJ2-3 TRBD2 TRBV5-1 CASSSGSASGSDTQYF TGCGCCAGCAGCTCAGGGTCGGCTAGCGGATCAGATACGCAGTATTTT
. TRBJ1-5 . TRBV19 CAIGDQHSQPQHF TGTGCCATAGGGGATCAACATTCTCAGCCCCAGCATTTT
. TRBJ2-5 . TRBV2 CASSGTEQETQYF TGTGCCAGCAGTGGGACAGAGCAAGAGACCCAGTACTTC
. TRBJ2-5 TRBD2 TRBV3-1/TRBV3-2 CATGVRGTLETQYF TGTGCCACCGGAGTGCGGGGGACCTTGGAGACCCAGTACTTC
. TRBJ2-1 . TRBV27 CASSLGAGKGAGGYNEQFF TGTGCCAGCAGTTTAGGGGCGGGGAAGGGGGCGGGAGGTTACAATGAGCAGTTCTTC